This entry lists 13 T cell receptor beta chains sequenced from one sample in a study of human T cells and chemical hapten exposure. TCRdb analysed the RACE reads with MiXCR anew, one entry per CDR3 protein. The sample carries 200,000 to 300,000 distinct CDR3 sequences, approximately 8.4% recorded once. Time point specified: pre-sensitization, week 0. Treatment given: therapeutic diphenylcyclopropenone sensitization with weekly scalp DPC. This material consisted of whole blood, taken in connection with sensitization to the hapten diphenylcyclopropenone (DPC). These receptors were taken from a woman aged 40 to 49 with alopecia areata. Some clones in this sample may be carry-over from other donors' samples.

This clonotype was counted only a few times. V is TRBV6-5 and J is TRBJ2-5; D possibly corresponds to TRBD2 (5 bases). The CDR3 contains 14 residues. Germline V gives CDR1 MNHEY, CDR2 SVGAGI. V was trimmed by 6 bases and J by 0 bases, leaving 11 bases between them. CDR3 region: CASRRVKHQETQYF. The CDR3 bases are TGTGCCAGCAGGCGGGTAAAGCACCAAGAGACCCAGTACTTC.

The chain combines TRBV7-9 with TRBJ2-7; 9 bases align to TRBD1. J lost 1 base, V lost 0 bases, and 4 bases had no gene match. This CDR3 is 16 amino acids long. CDR1 is SEHNR and CDR2 is FQNEAQ in the germline V gene (reference sequence). As DNA, the CDR3 is TGTGCCAGCAGCTTAGCTACAGGGGGCACTTCCTACGAGCAGTACTTC. Encoded protein: CASSLATGGTSYEQYF.

The chain carries TRBV5-8 and TRBJ1-1; the D gene is possibly TRBD1 (5 bases). The CDR3 loop spans 15 amino acids. Germline values: CDR1 SGHTS, CDR2 YDEGEE. The V gene lost 1 base and the J gene lost 0 bases, with 10 bases spanning the gap. The CDR3 is CASSLRGTMNTEAFF. CDR3 sequence (DNA): TGTGCCAGCAGCTTGAGAGGGACTATGAACACTGAAGCTTTCTTT.

This clonotype was counted at least ten times. The V gene is TRBV9, the J gene TRBJ2-7; 8 bases are a match to TRBD2. This CDR3 comprises 15 residues. The germline CDR1 and CDR2 sequences are SGDLS and YYNGEE. V was clipped by 0 bases and J by 3 bases; unmatched bases: 5. The CDR3 DNA sequence: TGTGCCAGCAGCGTAGGTCCCAGCGGGAGCTACGAGCAGTACTTC. It is translated as CASSVGPSGSYEQYF.

The chain couples TRBV28 to TRBJ2-1; D call uncertain. V lost 4 bases and J 0 bases, leaving 16 bases between the germline ends. CDR1 and CDR2 (germline): MDHEN, SYDVKM. This CDR3 has 17 amino acids. The CDR3 sequence is CASSSLVTFSSYNEQFF. The CDR3 region has the DNA TGTGCCAGCAGTTCCCTAGTGACGTTTAGCTCCTACAATGAGCAGTTCTTC.

This clonotype was picked up many times. This chain links TRBV29-1 with TRBJ2-5; the D gene is possibly TRBD2 (5 bases). Per the germline V gene, CDR1 is SQVTM and CDR2 is ANQGSEA. The CDR3 is made up of 13 amino acids. V lost 4 bases and J lost 5, with 14 bases in between. The CDR3: CSVVGVYGETQYF. CDR3 DNA sequence: TGCAGCGTTGTCGGGGTTTACGGTGAGACCCAGTACTTC.

The rearrangement links TRBV5-6 to TRBJ2-5; no clear D gene. V was trimmed by 0 bases and J by 4 bases, leaving 10 bases between them. The CDR3 length is 14 residues. Germline V CDR1 and CDR2: SGHDT, YYEEEE. The CDR3 sequence is CASSLVDWGETQYF. CDR3 bases: TGTGCCAGCAGCTTGGTAGATTGGGGAGAGACCCAGTACTTC. The full variable domain, completed using reference TRBV5-6 and TRBJ2-5, is DAGVTQSPTHLIKTRGQQVTLRCSPKSGHDTVSWYQQALGQGPQFIFQYYEEEERQRGNFPDRFSGHQFPNYSSELNVNALLLGDSALYLCASSLVDWGETQYFGPGTRLLVL.

The chain joins TRBV18 to TRBJ2-3, with D maybe TRBD1 (5 bases). This CDR3 spans 13 amino acids. The ends were cut back, 6 bases at V and 4 bases at J, with 11 bases in the middle. Germline-derived CDR1 and CDR2 are KGHSH and LQKENI. The CDR3: CASSRQSPDTQYF. The CDR3 nucleotides read TGTGCCAGCTCCCGACAGAGCCCAGATACGCAGTATTTT.

There are a few counts of this clonotype. The V call is TRBV3-1, the J call TRBJ1-2; D remains unclear. The length of the CDR3 is 12 residues. V was shortened by 8 bases and J by 5 bases, with 12 bases between the two germline ends. Germline CDR1 LGHDT, CDR2 YNNKEL (reference sequence). CDR3 residues: CASGALNYGYTF. Written as DNA, the CDR3 is TGTGCCAGCGGCGCCTTGAATTATGGCTACACCTTC. Full variable domain (outside the CDR3, taken from reference TRBV3-1 and TRBJ1-2): DTAVSQTPKYLVTQMGNDKSIKCEQNLGHDTMYWYKQDSKKFLKIMFSYNNKELIINETVPNRFSPKSPDKAHLNLHINSLELGDSAVYFCASGALNYGYTFGSGTRLTVV.

This clonotype was counted only a few times. The gene calls are TRBV6-2 or TRBV6-3 and TRBJ2-5, with D possibly matching TRBD2 (6 bases). V lost 6 bases, J lost 13 bases, and 21 bases lay in between. Germline V CDR1 and CDR2: MNHEY, SVGEGT. The CDR3 runs 13 residues. The CDR3 bases are TGTGCCAGCAGACCCACTAACCAGGGACTCGTGTACTTC. Translating gives CASRPTNQGLVYF.

The table lists this clonotype with many counts. The chain uses TRBV10-2 and TRBJ1-2; D is possibly TRBD1 (5 bases). Per the germline V gene, CDR1 is WSHSY and CDR2 is SAAADI. This CDR3 has 14 amino acids. V was clipped by 6 bases and J by 4 bases, with 15 bases between them. DNA for the CDR3: TGCGCCAGCAGCCCGCCCGGGGGTTTCTATGGCTACACCTTC. It encodes CASSPPGGFYGYTF.

A few counts support this clonotype. This rearrangement joins TRBV10-3 to TRBJ2-7; no clear D. CDR3 length: 14 amino acids. With 4 bases removed from V and 4 bases from J, the gap between germline ends came to 14 bases. In germline, CDR1 is ENHRY, CDR2 SYGVKD. CDR3 DNA: TGTGCCATCAGTGTTATGGAGATTGAGTACGAGCAGTACTTC. Translated: CAISVMEIEYEQYF.

The chain carries TRBV4-2 and TRBJ2-1, with TRBD1 as a possible D gene (6 bases). Germline V gene sequence: CDR1 LGHNA, CDR2 YNFKEQ. There are 17 residues in the CDR3. V was clipped by 0 bases and J by 3 bases, with 15 bases between them. The CDR3 loop is CASSQDNRAGIYNEQFF. For the CDR3, the DNA is TGTGCCAGCAGCCAAGATAACAGGGCTGGGATCTACAATGAGCAGTTCTTC.